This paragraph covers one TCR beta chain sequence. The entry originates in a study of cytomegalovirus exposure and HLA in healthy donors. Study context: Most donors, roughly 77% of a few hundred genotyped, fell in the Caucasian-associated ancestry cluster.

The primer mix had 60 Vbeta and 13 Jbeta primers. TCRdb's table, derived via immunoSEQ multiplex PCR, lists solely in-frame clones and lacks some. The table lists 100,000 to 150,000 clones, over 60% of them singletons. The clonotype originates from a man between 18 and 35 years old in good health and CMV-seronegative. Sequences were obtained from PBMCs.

The CDR3 loop reads CASRKPGLAYNEQFF. The CDR3 DNA reads TGTGCCAGCAGAAAACCGGGACTAGCTTACAATGAGCAGTTCTTC. The chain is built from TRBV28 and TRBJ2-1; 9 bases are shared with TRBD2. There are 15 residues in the CDR3. CDR1 is MDHEN, CDR2 SYDVKM, per germline. V lost 6 bases, J lost 4 bases, and 7 bases stayed unmatched.